The 3 T cell receptor beta chains reported below all come from one sample, sequenced in a study of T cell responses to AZD1222 COVID-19 vaccine (dated by TCRdb to the early 2020s). In the paper's terms, the time point label means: about 28 days (+/-7) after the second vaccine dose. The method was the immunoSEQ multiplex PCR assay. TCRdb re-hosts the immuneACCESS table, in-frame sequences only. Its copies lack some clones; in the studies checked, an unresolved V gene accounts for under half of them, and the cause for the rest is not known. Recorded for this sample are 100,000 to 150,000 clones; about 90% of them occurred a single time. The biggest ten clones account for 1.5% to 2% of the sample. The material sequenced was peripheral blood, taken 28 days after the second AZD1222 dose. The receptors were gathered from an adult who received the AZD1222 COVID-19 vaccine.

This clone has a single count. This chain connects TRBV2 to TRBJ2-2; the match to TRBD2 covers 7 bases. Per the germline V gene, CDR1 is SNHLY and CDR2 is FYNNEI. Losses at the gene ends were 0 bases for V and 4 bases for J; bases not matched to a gene: 5. CDR3 length equals 16 residues. This CDR3 reads CASSEAGGLGTGELFF. The CDR3 DNA follows: TGTGCCAGCAGTGAAGCGGGAGGGCTAGGCACCGGGGAGCTGTTTTTT.

V is TRBV11-1 and J is TRBJ2-2; D assignment may be TRBD1 or TRBD2 (5 bases each). The CDR3 consists of 16 residues. The V gene lost 8 bases and the J gene lost 0 bases, with 16 bases spanning the gap. Germline CDR1 SGHAT, CDR2 FQDESV (reference sequence). The CDR3 sequence: CASPLGEGANTGELFF. DNA for the CDR3: TGTGCCAGCCCCCTCGGGGAAGGGGCGAACACCGGGGAGCTGTTTTTT.

The chain joins TRBV30 to TRBJ1-6; TRBD1 might be the D (5 bases). CDR3 length equals 14 residues. Germline V gene data show CDR1 as GTSNPN and CDR2 as SVGIG (reference sequence). The ends were cut back, 5 bases at V and 5 bases at J, with 13 bases in the middle. CDR3 sequence reads: CAWAPGTDNSPLHF. DNA of the CDR3: TGTGCCTGGGCCCCCGGGACGGATAATTCACCCCTCCACTTT.